This is a list of T cell receptor beta chains from one sample in a study of blood T cell repertoires in COVID-19. Profiling relied on immunoSEQ multiplex PCR, and the TCRdb table lists in-frame clones only, not all of them. The sample includes around 130,000 clones, just under 85% seen only once; the top ten take over 10%. The sample comprised peripheral blood. These receptors originate from a human donor in a cohort sampled during active COVID-19. CDR3s include the opening cysteine and the closing phenylalanine or tryptophan. Fields, in order: J gene, V gene, CDR3 protein.

>TRBJ2-7|TRBV5-1
CASSLGGGWAEQYF
>TRBJ2-2|TRBV7-9
CASSSRNTGELFF
>TRBJ1-1|TRBV3-1/TRBV3-2
CASKSSGTEAFF
>TRBJ1-4|TRBV4-1
CASREKNGGGWEKLFF
>TRBJ1-1|TRBV30
CAYAQGADTEAFF
>TRBJ2-3|TRBV4-2
CARKRDGTPRRAQYF
>TRBJ2-7|TRBV5-1
CASSPSFGGQISYEQYF
>TRBJ1-1|TRBV13
CASSIQGDTEAFF
>TRBJ1-1|TRBV2
CAGQGYTEAFF
>TRBJ1-5|TRBV2
CASTLSATGLQPQHF
>TRBJ2-7|TRBV18
CASSLADRVEQYF
>TRBJ2-5|TRBV10-3
CAISESGTSKETQYF
>TRBJ2-5|TRBV5-4
CASSLGSEGETQYF
>TRBJ2-1|TRBV6-6
CASSPSLERGPLGNEQFF
>TRBJ1-2|TRBV5-4
CASSLAGGGGYTF
>TRBJ2-7|TRBV7-2
CASSLMGASYEQYF
>TRBJ1-2|TRBV30
CAWSDDRGNYGYTF
>TRBJ2-1|TRBV27
CASSLSPGNYNEQFF
>TRBJ2-7|TRBV30
CAWSVPRRRAYEQYF
>TRBJ1-3|TRBV4-1
CASSQGSGQGGNTIYF
>TRBJ2-1|TRBV7-9
CASSSGTGTIEQFF
>TRBJ2-7|TRBV6-6
CASRSTGTGDEQYF
>TRBJ2-3|TRBV18
CASSPPRTSGGDTQYF
>TRBJ2-1|TRBV10-3
CAISESQGTLLNEQFF
>TRBJ2-2|TRBV30
CAWTSGTGPTGELFF
>TRBJ2-5|TRBV20-1
CSASGGGAGEGVQYF
>TRBJ1-1|TRBV20-1
CSASTGGLAFF
>TRBJ2-7|TRBV12-5
CASGLGQGLVQYF
>TRBJ1-6|TRBV18
CASSPPLSPSGNSPLHF
>TRBJ2-3|TRBV5-1
CASSLGDSGVAGQYF
>TRBJ1-1|TRBV7-8
CASSFPGGDTEAFF
>TRBJ1-2|TRBV3-1/TRBV3-2
CASSPHREASYGYTF
>TRBJ1-1|TRBV6-5
CASNQHVNTEAFF
>TRBJ1-1|TRBV6-5
CASTKQGGGAFF
>TRBJ1-1|TRBV6-6
CASNTGNTEAFF
>TRBJ1-2|TRBV7-6
CASSLAEGAHGYTF
>TRBJ2-1|TRBV25-1
CASSVQGAAYNEQFF
>TRBJ1-4|TRBV28
CASSLDRVLEKLFF
>TRBJ2-5|TRBV11-2
CASSYPGGYQYF
>TRBJ2-1|TRBV5-4
CASSPSNRLLNNEQFF
>TRBJ2-2|TRBV6-6
CASSYPSGANTGELFF
>TRBJ1-5|TRBV30
CAWSVPGTGGNQPQHF
>TRBJ1-2|TRBV14
CASSRGTDDYYGYTF
>TRBJ1-6|TRBV11-2
CASSSVDRGHDNSPLHF
>TRBJ2-1|TRBV14
CASSQESLGTINEQFF
>TRBJ2-5|TRBV5-1
CASSLRGLQETQYF
>TRBJ2-1|TRBV13
CASRRLGTYNEQFF
>TRBJ2-1|TRBV24-1
CATSDSAPDRVSYNEQFF
>TRBJ1-1|TRBV10-3
CAISEVGVDTEAFF
>TRBJ2-6|TRBV5-1
CASSGGYRGANVLTF
>TRBJ2-1|TRBV3-1/TRBV3-2
CASSQERPDRRWRGGIEQFF
>TRBJ1-3|TRBV14
CASSQVPGYSGNTIYF
>TRBJ2-5|TRBV6-6
CASSYKETQYF